This T cell receptor beta chain was captured by sequencing in a study of blood T cells in healthy people across ages. The overall study: With template switching, about one barcoded beta molecule was captured per two T cells.

There are 13 residues in the CDR3. V gave up 3 bases and J gave up 6 bases, with 14 bases separating them. In germline, CDR1 is DFQATT, CDR2 SNEGSKA (reference sequence). A sample-barcoded 5' primer and a J-beta primer mix were used in a second PCR of roughly 7 to 11 cycles. TCRdb called the 5' RACE reads again in MiXCR, with one record for every CDR3 protein. The sample lists 1.8 million or so distinct CDR3 sequences, about two fifths seen once, with under 25% in the top ten. Healthy Caucasians from Russia aged about 6 to 100 served as donors. Samples had at least 7 million PBMCs isolated from them. Every sample gave at least 5.5 micrograms of total RNA when it was extracted. This clonotype has just a few counts.

The sequence derives from a human donor in good health. Sequenced: blood. The chain has TRBV20-1 and TRBJ1-2; TRBD1 is a possible D gene (5 bases). In nucleotides, the CDR3 is TGCAGTGCTAGGCAGGCCTGGGACGATGGCTACACCTTC. This sequence encodes CSARQAWDDGYTF.